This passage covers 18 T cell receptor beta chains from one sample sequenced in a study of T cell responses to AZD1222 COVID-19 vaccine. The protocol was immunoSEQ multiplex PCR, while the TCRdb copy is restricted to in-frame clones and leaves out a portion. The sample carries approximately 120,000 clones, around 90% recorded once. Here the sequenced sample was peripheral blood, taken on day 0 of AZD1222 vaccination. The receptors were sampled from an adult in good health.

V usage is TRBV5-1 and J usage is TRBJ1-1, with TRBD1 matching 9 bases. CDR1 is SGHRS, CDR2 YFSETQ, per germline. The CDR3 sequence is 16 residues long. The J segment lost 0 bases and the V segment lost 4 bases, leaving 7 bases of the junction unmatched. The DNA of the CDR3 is TGCGCCAGCAGCCCTGGACAGGGGACCCTGAACACTGAAGCTTTCTTT. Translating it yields CASSPGQGTLNTEAFF.

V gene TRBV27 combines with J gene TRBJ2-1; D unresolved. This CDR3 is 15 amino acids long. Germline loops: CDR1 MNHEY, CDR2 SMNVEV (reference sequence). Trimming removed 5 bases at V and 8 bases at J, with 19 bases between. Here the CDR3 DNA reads TGTGCCAGCAGTCCCCGAGTAGATTGGTCGGATGAGCAGTTCTTC. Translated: CASSPRVDWSDEQFF.

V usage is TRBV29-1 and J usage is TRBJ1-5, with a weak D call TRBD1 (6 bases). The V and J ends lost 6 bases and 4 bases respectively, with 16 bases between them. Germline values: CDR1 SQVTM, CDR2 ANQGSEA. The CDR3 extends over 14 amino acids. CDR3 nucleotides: TGCAGCGTGACATGGGGGGCCCAAAATCAGCCCCAGCATTTT. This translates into CSVTWGAQNQPQHF.

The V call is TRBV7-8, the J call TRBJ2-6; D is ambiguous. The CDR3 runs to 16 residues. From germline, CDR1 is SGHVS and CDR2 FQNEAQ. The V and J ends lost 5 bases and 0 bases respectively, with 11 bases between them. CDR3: CASSATSYSGANVLTF. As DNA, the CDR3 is TGTGCCAGCAGCGCCACGTCCTACTCTGGGGCCAACGTCCTGACTTTC.

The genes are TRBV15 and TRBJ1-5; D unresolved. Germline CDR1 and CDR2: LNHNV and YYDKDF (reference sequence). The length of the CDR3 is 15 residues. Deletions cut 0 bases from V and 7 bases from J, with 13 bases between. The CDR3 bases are TGTGCCACCAGCAGAGATCCATCCCCAGACCAGCCCCAGCATTTT. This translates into CATSRDPSPDQPQHF.

CDR3 DNA sequence: TGTGCCAGCAGCTTAGGGGCTAGCGGGGTTTTCGTAGATACGCAGTATTTT. Translation: CASSLGASGVFVDTQYF. V is TRBV7-2 and J is TRBJ2-3; 9 bases fit TRBD2. This CDR3 region has 17 residues. CDR1 is SGHTA and CDR2 is FQGNSA in the germline V gene. V was clipped by 1 base and J by 5 bases; unmatched bases: 10.

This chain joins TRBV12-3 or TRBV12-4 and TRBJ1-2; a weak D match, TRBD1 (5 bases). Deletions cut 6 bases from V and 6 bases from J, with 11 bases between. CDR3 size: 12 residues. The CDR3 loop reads CASSPTGDGYTF. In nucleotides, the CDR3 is TGTGCCAGCAGCCCCACGGGGGATGGCTACACCTTC.

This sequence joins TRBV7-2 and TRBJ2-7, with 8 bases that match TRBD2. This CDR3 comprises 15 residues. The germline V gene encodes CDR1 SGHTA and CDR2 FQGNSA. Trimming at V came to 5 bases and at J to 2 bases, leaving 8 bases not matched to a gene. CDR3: CASSHYGGGPYEQYF. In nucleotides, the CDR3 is TGTGCCAGCAGCCATTACGGGGGGGGACCCTACGAGCAGTACTTC.

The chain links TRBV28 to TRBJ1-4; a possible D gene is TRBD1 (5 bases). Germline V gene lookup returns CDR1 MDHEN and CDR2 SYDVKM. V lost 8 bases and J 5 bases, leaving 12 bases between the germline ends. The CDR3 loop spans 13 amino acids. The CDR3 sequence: CASWGRGNEKLFF. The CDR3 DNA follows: TGTGCCAGCTGGGGACGGGGAAATGAAAAACTGTTTTTT.

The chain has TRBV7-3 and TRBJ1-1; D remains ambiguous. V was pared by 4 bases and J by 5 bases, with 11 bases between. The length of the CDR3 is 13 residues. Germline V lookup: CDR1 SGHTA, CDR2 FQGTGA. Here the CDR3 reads CASSSGLGTEAFF. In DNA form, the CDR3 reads TGTGCCAGCAGCTCCGGCCTGGGGACTGAAGCTTTCTTT.

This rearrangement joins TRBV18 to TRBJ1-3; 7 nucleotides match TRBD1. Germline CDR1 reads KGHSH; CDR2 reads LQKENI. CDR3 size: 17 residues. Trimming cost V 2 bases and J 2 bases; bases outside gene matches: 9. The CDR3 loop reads CASSPYSGTVPGNTIYF. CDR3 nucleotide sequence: TGTGCCAGCTCACCATACTCCGGGACAGTCCCTGGAAACACCATATATTTT.

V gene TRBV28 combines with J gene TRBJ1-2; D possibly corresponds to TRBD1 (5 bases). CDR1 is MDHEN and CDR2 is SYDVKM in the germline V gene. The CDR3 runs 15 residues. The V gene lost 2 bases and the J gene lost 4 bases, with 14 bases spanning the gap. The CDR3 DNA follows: TGTGCCAGCAGTTTACCCGGGGGGGGGATCTATGGCTACACCTTC. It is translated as CASSLPGGGIYGYTF.

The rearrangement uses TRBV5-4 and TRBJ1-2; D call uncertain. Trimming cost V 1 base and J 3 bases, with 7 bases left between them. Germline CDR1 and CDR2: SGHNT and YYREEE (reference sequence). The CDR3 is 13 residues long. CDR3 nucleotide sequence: TGTGCCAGCAGCTTGAGTAGGTACTATGGCTACACCTTC. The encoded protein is CASSLSRYYGYTF.

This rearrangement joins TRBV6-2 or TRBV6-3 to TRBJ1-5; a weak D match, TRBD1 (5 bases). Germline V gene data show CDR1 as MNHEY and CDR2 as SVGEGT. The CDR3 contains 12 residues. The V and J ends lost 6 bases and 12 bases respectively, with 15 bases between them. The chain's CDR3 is CASSPGTAIQHF. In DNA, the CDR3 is TGTGCCAGCAGCCCGGGGACCGCAATCCAGCATTTT.

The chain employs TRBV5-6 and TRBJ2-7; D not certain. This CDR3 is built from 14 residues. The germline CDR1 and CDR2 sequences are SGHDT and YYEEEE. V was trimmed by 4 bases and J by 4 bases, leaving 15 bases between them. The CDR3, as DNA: TGTGCCAGCAGCCCGGGCCCCCAACCTTACGAGCAGTACTTC. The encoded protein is CASSPGPQPYEQYF. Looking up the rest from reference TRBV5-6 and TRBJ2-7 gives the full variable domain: DAGVTQSPTHLIKTRGQQVTLRCSPKSGHDTVSWYQQALGQGPQFIFQYYEEEERQRGNFPDRFSGHQFPNYSSELNVNALLLGDSALYLCASSPGPQPYEQYFGPGTRLTVT.

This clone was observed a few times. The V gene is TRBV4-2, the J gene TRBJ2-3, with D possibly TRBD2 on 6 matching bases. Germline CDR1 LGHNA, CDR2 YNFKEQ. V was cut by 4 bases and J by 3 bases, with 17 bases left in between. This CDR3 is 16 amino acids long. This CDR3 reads CASSPPGSSGTDTQYF. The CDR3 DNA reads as TGTGCCAGCAGCCCCCCCGGGAGTTCCGGTACAGATACGCAGTATTTT.

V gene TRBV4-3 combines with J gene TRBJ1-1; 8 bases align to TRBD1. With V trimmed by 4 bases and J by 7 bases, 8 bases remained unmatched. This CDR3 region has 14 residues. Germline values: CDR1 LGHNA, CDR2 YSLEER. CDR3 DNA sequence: TGCGCCAGCAGCCCCAGGGGGCAGCAAGATGAAGCTTTCTTT. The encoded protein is CASSPRGQQDEAFF.

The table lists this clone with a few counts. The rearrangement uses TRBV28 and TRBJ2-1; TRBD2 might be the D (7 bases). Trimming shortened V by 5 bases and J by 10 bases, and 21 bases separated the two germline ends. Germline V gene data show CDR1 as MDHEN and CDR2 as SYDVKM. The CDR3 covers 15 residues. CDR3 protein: CASSTSEGGRREQFF. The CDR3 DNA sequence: TGTGCCAGCAGTACGTCCGAGGGGGGGCGAAGAGAGCAGTTCTTC.